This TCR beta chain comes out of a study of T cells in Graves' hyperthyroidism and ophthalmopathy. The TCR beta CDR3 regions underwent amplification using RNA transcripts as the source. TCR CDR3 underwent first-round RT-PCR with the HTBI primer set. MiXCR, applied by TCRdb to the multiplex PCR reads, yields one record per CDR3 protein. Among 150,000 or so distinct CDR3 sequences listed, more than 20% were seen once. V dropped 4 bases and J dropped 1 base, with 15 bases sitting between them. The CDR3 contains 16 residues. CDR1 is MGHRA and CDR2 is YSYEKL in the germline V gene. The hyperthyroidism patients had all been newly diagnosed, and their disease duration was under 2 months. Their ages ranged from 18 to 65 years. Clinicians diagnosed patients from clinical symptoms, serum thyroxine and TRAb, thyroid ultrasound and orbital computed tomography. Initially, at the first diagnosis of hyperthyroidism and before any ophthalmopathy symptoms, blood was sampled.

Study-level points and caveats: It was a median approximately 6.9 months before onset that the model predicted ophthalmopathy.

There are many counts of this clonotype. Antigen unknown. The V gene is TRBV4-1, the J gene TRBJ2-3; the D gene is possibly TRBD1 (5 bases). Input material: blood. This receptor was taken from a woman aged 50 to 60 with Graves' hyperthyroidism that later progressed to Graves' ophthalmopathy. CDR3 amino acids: CASSPTDSVRTDTQYF. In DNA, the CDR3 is TGCGCCAGCAGCCCCACAGACAGCGTCCGCACAGATACGCAGTATTTT.